What follows describes a single T cell receptor beta chain. The sample originates from a study of control samples from healthy donors and cancer patients. Germline assignment: CDR1 LGHNA and CDR2 YNFKEQ. CDR3 size: 15 residues. V dropped 1 base and J dropped 4 bases, with 12 bases sitting between them. Repertoires were generated with immunoSEQ multiplex PCR, while TCRdb's copy carries only in-frame clones and drops some. Of 90,000 or so clones in the sample, roughly 80% were seen once. The receptor comes from a man in his sixties or seventies with lung cancer. The chain combines TRBV4-2 with TRBJ2-3; no clear D. Sequenced: PBMCs. For the CDR3, the DNA is TGTGCCAGCAGCCAAGGTCCTGGCAGAGCAGATACGCAGTATTTT. As protein: CASSQGPGRADTQYF.